The next 20 T cell receptor beta chains were all read from a single sample in a study of metastatic and nonmetastatic thyroid tumors. TCRdb used MiXCR to call clones anew from the PCR reads. The sample lists about 82,000 clones, around 12% occurring once. Among the patients, none had received any treatment before thyroid surgery. The sample was tumor tissue. The receptors derive from a female donor with papillary thyroid cancer or a benign thyroid nodule (not recorded which). Some clones in this sample may be carry-over from other donors' samples.

A note on this clone: The final CDR3 position lacks the conserved phenylalanine or tryptophan, pointing to a likely read error. The V call is TRBV7-7, the J call TRBJ2-5; TRBD1 or TRBD2 may be the D gene (5 bases each). The germline V gene encodes CDR1 SSHAT and CDR2 FNYEAQ (reference sequence). The CDR3 has 15 amino acids. For the CDR3, the DNA is TGTGCTAGCAGCATGGGACCTTACCTTCAAGAGACCCAGTACGTC. It translates to CASSMGPYLQETQYV.

The sample holds many counts of this clone. The V and J genes are TRBV11-3 and TRBJ2-1; D ambiguous. The V end lost 1 base, the J end lost 8 bases, and 3 bases lay between the germline ends. Germline CDR1 is SGHNT and CDR2 is YENEEA. The CDR3 is 11 amino acids. The DNA of the CDR3 is TGTGCCAGCAGCTTAGCCCATGAGCAGTTCTTC. Encoded protein: CASSLAHEQFF.

This clone has only a few counts. A read error may produce the germline difference seen at one junction end. The chain recombines TRBV10-3 with TRBJ1-1, with D possibly matching TRBD1 (6 bases). Per germline, CDR1 ENHRY and CDR2 SYGVKD. This CDR3 is 12 amino acids long. The CDR3 protein is CAISAQGTEDSF. The CDR3 DNA sequence: TGTGCCATCAGTGCCCAGGGGACTGAAGATTCCTTT.

This clone was counted many times. The rearrangement links TRBV3-1 to TRBJ2-5, with D perhaps TRBD1 (5 bases). Germline V gene lookup returns CDR1 LGHDT and CDR2 YNNKEL (reference sequence). V was clipped by 0 bases and J by 2 bases, with 19 bases between them. The CDR3 is 18 residues long. DNA for the CDR3: TGTGCCAGCAGCCAAGATTATACAGAGACAGATCCGCAAGAGACCCAGTACTTC. Its translation is CASSQDYTETDPQETQYF.

To note about this clone: Compared with germline, one end of the junction differs, possibly owing to a read error. J is TRBJ2-7 and V is TRBV3-1; 7 nucleotides agree with TRBD1. Germline V gene data show CDR1 as LGHDT and CDR2 as YNNKEL (reference sequence). This CDR3 has 14 amino acids. The CDR3 coding sequence is TGTGCCAGCGGGGACAGCCGAAGCTCCTACGAGCAGTGCTTC. Its translation: CASGDSRSSYEQCF.

At least ten counts were recorded for this clone. The rearrangement links TRBV19 to TRBJ1-5, with D unresolved. There are 14 residues in the CDR3. Trimming took 3 bases from V and 0 from J, leaving 6 bases between them. Germline V gene sequence: CDR1 LNHDA, CDR2 SQIVND (reference sequence). The CDR3 reads CASSIGFSNQPQHF. CDR3 nucleotide sequence: TGTGCCAGTAGTATCGGATTTAGCAATCAGCCCCAGCATTTT.

V usage is TRBV7-9 and J usage is TRBJ1-2; tentative D call: TRBD1 (6 bases). V lost 7 bases and J 4 bases, leaving 13 bases between the germline ends. The CDR3 has 13 amino acids. Germline CDR1 is SEHNR and CDR2 is FQNEAQ (reference sequence). The CDR3 loop is CASIPGVVYGYTF. CDR3 in DNA: TGTGCCAGCATCCCAGGGGTCGTCTATGGCTACACCTTC.

This clone was detected ten times or more. The CDR3 protein is CASRTSGFTDTQYF. The DNA for the CDR3 is TGTGCCAGCAGGACTAGCGGGTTCACAGATACGCAGTATTTT. The V gene is TRBV6-1, the J gene TRBJ2-3, with TRBD2 matching 10 bases. CDR3 length: 14 amino acids. The germline CDR1 and CDR2 sequences are MNHNS and SASEGT. V dropped 6 bases and J dropped 2; count of bases not matched to a gene: 2.

Of note for this clone: A much larger clone sits a single nucleotide away, making a read error possible. The chain uses TRBV19 and TRBJ1-1, with D perhaps TRBD1 (6 bases). Germline assignment: CDR1 LNHDA and CDR2 SQIVND (reference sequence). Trimming removed 1 base from V and 6 bases from J, with 12 bases in between. This CDR3 is 14 amino acids long. CDR3 residues: CASSIGQEAAEAFF. The CDR3 nucleotides are TGTGCCAGTAGTATAGGACAGGAGGCCGCTGAAGCTTTCTTT.

V is TRBV5-5 and J is TRBJ2-5; D ambiguous. Germline CDR1 is SGHKS and CDR2 is YYEKEE (reference sequence). V was pared by 4 bases and J by 0 bases, with 4 bases between. The CDR3 is 12 residues long. The CDR3 sequence: CASSINQETQYF. CDR3 nucleotide sequence: TGTGCCAGCAGCATCAACCAAGAGACCCAGTACTTC.

Only a few counts were recorded for this clone. It may be a read error: a sequence one base away is much more abundant. In the same sample, other DNA sequences code for this CDR3. This chain links TRBV5-6 with TRBJ2-7, with D possibly TRBD2 on 6 matching bases. The CDR3 covers 14 residues. Germline V CDR1 and CDR2: SGHDT, YYEEEE. The CDR3 sequence is CASTLGDSYYEQYF. As DNA, the CDR3 is TGTGCTAGCACCCTTGGGGACTCCTACTACGAGCAGTACTTC.

About this clone itself: A much larger clone is a single base away; this may be a read error. No conserved phenylalanine or tryptophan ends this CDR3, so it is likely a read error. This rearrangement joins TRBV25-1 to TRBJ1-2; no clear D gene. Per germline, CDR1 MGHDK and CDR2 SYGVNS. The CDR3 totals 14 residues. The V and J ends lost 3 bases and 2 bases respectively, with 10 bases between them. The CDR3 region has the DNA TGTGCCAGCAGTGACGCGGGAGGGAACTATGGCTACACCATC. As protein: CASSDAGGNYGYTI.

This clone was counted at least ten times. Because the CDR3 is missing its conserved closing phenylalanine or tryptophan, this is likely a read error. No DNA is shown, since the ends of the CDR3 on it are uncertain; the CDR3 is the one TCRdb lists. The V gene is TRBV7-3, the J gene TRBJ2-1; the table's D call, TRBD1, has no DNA check behind it. A total of 10 residues make up the CDR3, ends included. CDR1 and CDR2 (germline): SGHTA, FQGTGA. The CDR3 loop is CASSFILGDK.

This clone has at least ten counts. The chain links TRBV19 to TRBJ1-1; no clear D gene. Germline-derived CDR1 and CDR2 are LNHDA and SQIVND (reference sequence). The CDR3 sequence is 15 residues long. Trimming left V 5 bases short and J 4 bases short, with 17 bases between. CDR3: CASSPRTQWGTEAFF. The CDR3 DNA sequence: TGTGCCAGTAGTCCCCGGACTCAGTGGGGCACTGAAGCTTTCTTT.

This clone was picked up a small number of times. A single base separates this from a much larger clone, so it may be a read error. The same CDR3 also results from other DNA sequences found in this sample. The chain carries TRBV15 and TRBJ1-5; D is perhaps TRBD1 (6 bases). Germline CDR1 and CDR2: LNHNV and YYDKDF (reference sequence). Trimming left V 1 base short and J 4 bases short, with 8 bases between. The CDR3 spans 14 residues. This chain's CDR3 is CATSRARGNQPQHF. The CDR3 nucleotides read TGTGCCACCAGCAGAGCTAGGGGGAATCAGCCCCAGCATTTT.

The chain uses TRBV20-1 and TRBJ2-7; 7 nucleotides match TRBD2. Germline lookup yields CDR1 DFQATT and CDR2 SNEGSKA (reference sequence). This CDR3 comprises 15 residues. This chain's CDR3 is CIPPFVTSESYEQYF. CDR3 DNA sequence: TGCATCCCCCCGTTCGTAACTAGCGAATCCTACGAGCAGTACTTC.

This rearrangement joins TRBV29-1 to TRBJ2-1; possibly TRBD1 or TRBD2 for D (5 bases each). The germline V gene has CDR1 SQVTM and CDR2 ANQGSEA. Trimming removed 4 bases from V and 7 bases from J, with 23 bases in between. The CDR3 is 16 residues long. The CDR3, as DNA: TGCAGCGTTGTGGCCCCAACCTTAGGGACCGCGAATGAGCAGTTCTTC. This translates into CSVVAPTLGTANEQFF.

This clone was counted ten times or more. The genes are TRBV5-6 and TRBJ2-1, with TRBD2 matching over 7 bases. In germline, CDR1 is SGHDT, CDR2 YYEEEE. The CDR3 contains 17 residues. The V segment lost 4 bases and the J segment 8 bases; nucleotides outside the gene matches: 18. CDR3 DNA sequence: TGTGCCAGCAGCCCTGCCCGGAGGAAAGGACTAGGACATGAGCAGTTCTTC. Amino acid sequence: CASSPARRKGLGHEQFF.

This clone occurred many times. The chain couples TRBV2 to TRBJ2-1; TRBD2 agrees at 14 bases. The germline gives CDR1 SNHLY, CDR2 FYNNEI. The CDR3 runs to 18 residues. V dropped 6 bases and J dropped 2; count of bases not matched to a gene: 9. This chain's CDR3 is CASRSSTSGRDPYNEQFF. The CDR3 bases are TGTGCCAGCAGGTCGTCGACTAGCGGGAGGGACCCCTACAATGAGCAGTTCTTC.

This clone was seen at least ten times. The gene calls are TRBV19 and TRBJ2-3, with TRBD2 identical over 7 bases. The CDR3 totals 15 residues. Germline V CDR1 and CDR2: LNHDA, SQIVND (reference sequence). Trimming at V came to 1 base and at J to 1 base, leaving 2 bases not matched to a gene. DNA for the CDR3: TGTGCCAGTAGTATAGGGGCGGGGGGCACAGATACGCAGTATTTT. Its translation: CASSIGAGGTDTQYF. Full variable domain (remainder filled in from reference TRBV19 and TRBJ2-3): DGGITQSPKYLFRKEGQNVTLSCEQNLNHDAMYWYRQDPGQGLRLIYYSQIVNDFQKGDIAEGYSVSREKKESFPLTVTSAQKNPTAFYLCASSIGAGGTDTQYFGPGTRLTVL.